This TCR beta chain was found in a study of identical twins. The sample holds many counts of this clonotype. After template switching added a universal primer site, the resulting cDNA carried unique molecular identifiers. MiXCR was run by TCRdb on the 5' RACE reads, yielding one entry per CDR3 protein. This table holds roughly 190,000 distinct CDR3 sequences, about 15% found once. The CDR3 sequence is 15 residues long. Trimming stripped 7 bases from V and 5 bases from J, with 17 bases between. The data were also submitted as part of a second study, on T cells expressing NK-cell markers.

The clonotype originates from a woman aged 18-29 years in good health. The gene calls are TRBV12-3 or TRBV12-4 and TRBJ2-2; no clear D. Specimen: CD8+ T cells sorted from blood. The CDR3 loop is CASIAGPAGTGELFF. CDR3 coding DNA: TGTGCCAGCATAGCCGGCCCCGCCGGGACCGGGGAGCTGTTTTTT.